These 6 T cell receptor beta chains were sequenced from one sample in a study of T-cell reconstitution after alpha-beta-depleted transplantation in children. TCRbeta library preparation incorporated unique molecular identifiers. TCRdb redid the calling of the PCR reads with MiXCR, one entry per CDR3 protein. The sample consists of about 980,000 distinct CDR3 sequences, about 30% of them appearing once. The sequencing used PBMCs, mostly from graft donor cells, collected 360 days after TCRalphabeta/CD19-depleted stem cell transplant. These receptors were taken from a boy under two years old who had a stem cell transplant for SCID, so the T cells may come from the graft donor.

Many counts were recorded for this clonotype. The chain carries TRBV6-6 and TRBJ2-5, with a tentative D call TRBD2 (5 bases). Germline loops: CDR1 MNHNY, CDR2 SVGAGI (reference sequence). CDR3 length: 13 amino acids. Deletions cut 2 bases from V and 3 bases from J, with 7 bases between. Here the CDR3 DNA reads TGTGCCAGCAGTTACGCCGGGGAAGAGACCCAGTACTTC. It is translated as CASSYAGEETQYF.

This clonotype was detected many times. The rearrangement joins TRBV6-1 to TRBJ2-3, with TRBD1 as a possible D gene (6 bases). Germline CDR1 and CDR2: MNHNS and SASEGT. This CDR3 region has 14 residues. The V gene lost 5 bases and the J gene lost 0 bases, with 9 bases spanning the gap. The CDR3 coding sequence is TGTGCCAGCAGTAGACAGGCGAGCACAGATACGCAGTATTTT. Its translation: CASSRQASTDTQYF.

The rearrangement links TRBV5-1 to TRBJ2-7, with 7 bases aligning to TRBD2. V gave up 0 bases and J gave up 0 bases; unmatched junction bases: 9. Germline V CDR1 and CDR2: SGHRS, YFSETQ. The CDR3 spans 17 residues. CDR3 sequence reads: CASSLDGWGGRSYEQYF. CDR3 bases: TGCGCCAGCAGCTTGGATGGATGGGGGGGTCGCTCCTACGAGCAGTACTTC.

This clonotype was recorded a few times. This chain uses TRBV5-6 with TRBJ2-2; D not certain. V lost 3 bases, J lost 1 base, and 10 bases lay in between. Germline V gene lookup returns CDR1 SGHDT and CDR2 YYEEEE. The CDR3 extends over 15 amino acids. CDR3 DNA: TGTGCCAGCAGCTCTCAGTCGGTGAACACCGGGGAGCTGTTTTTT. It specifies CASSSQSVNTGELFF.

The J gene is TRBJ2-5, the V gene TRBV7-2; 9 bases are shared with TRBD2. This CDR3 region has 17 residues. CDR1 SGHTA and CDR2 FQGNSA come from the germline V gene. J lost 2 bases, V lost 1 base, and 8 bases had no gene match. CDR3: CASSLGIAGAFQETQYF. Written as DNA, the CDR3 is TGTGCCAGCAGCTTAGGAATAGCGGGGGCCTTTCAAGAGACCCAGTACTTC.

In regard to this clonotype: At one boundary the junction diverges from the germline segment, which might be a read error. The V and J genes are TRBV7-9 and TRBJ2-1; D is possibly TRBD1 or TRBD2 (6 bases each). The CDR3 extends over 14 amino acids. The germline CDR1 and CDR2 sequences are SEHNR and FQNEAQ (reference sequence). The CDR3 sequence: CASSGASSYNEKFF. The CDR3 nucleotides read TGTGCCAGCTCGGGGGCCTCCTCCTACAATGAGAAGTTCTTC.